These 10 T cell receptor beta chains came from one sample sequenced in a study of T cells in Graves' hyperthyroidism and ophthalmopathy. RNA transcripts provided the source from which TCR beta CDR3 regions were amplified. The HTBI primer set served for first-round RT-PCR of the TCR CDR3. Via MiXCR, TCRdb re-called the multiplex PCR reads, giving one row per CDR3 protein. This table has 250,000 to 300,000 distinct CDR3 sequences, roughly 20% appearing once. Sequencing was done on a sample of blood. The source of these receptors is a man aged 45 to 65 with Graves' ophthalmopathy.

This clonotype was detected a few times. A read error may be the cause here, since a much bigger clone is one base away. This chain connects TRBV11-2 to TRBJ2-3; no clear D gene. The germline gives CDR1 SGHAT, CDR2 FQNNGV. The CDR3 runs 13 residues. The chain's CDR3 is CASSSLRSDTQCF. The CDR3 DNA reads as TGTGCCAGCAGTTCGTTGCGGTCAGATACGCAGTGTTTT.

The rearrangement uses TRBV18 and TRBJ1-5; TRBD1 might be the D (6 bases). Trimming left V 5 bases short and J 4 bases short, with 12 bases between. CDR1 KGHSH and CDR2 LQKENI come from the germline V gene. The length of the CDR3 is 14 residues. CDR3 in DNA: TGTGCCAGCTCATTTGGACAGAGTAATCAGCCCCAGCATTTT. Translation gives CASSFGQSNQPQHF. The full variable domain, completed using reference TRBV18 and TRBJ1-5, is NAGVMQNPRHLVRRRGQEARLRCSPMKGHSHVYWYRQLPEEGLKFMVYLQKENIIDESGMPKERFSAEFPKEGPSILRIQQVVRGDSAAYFCASSFGQSNQPQHFGDGTRLSIL.

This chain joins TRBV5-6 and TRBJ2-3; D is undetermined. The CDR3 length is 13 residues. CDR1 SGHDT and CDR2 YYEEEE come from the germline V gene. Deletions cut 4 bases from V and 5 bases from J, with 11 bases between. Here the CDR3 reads CASSLRGRDTQYF. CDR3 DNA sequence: TGTGCCAGCAGCCTTCGAGGCCGAGATACGCAGTATTTT.

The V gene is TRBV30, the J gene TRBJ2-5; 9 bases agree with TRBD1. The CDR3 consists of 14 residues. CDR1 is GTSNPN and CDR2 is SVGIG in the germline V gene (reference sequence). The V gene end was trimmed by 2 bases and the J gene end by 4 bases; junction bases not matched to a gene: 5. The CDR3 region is CAWSSPDRGETQYF. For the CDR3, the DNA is TGTGCCTGGAGTTCCCCGGACAGGGGAGAGACCCAGTACTTC.

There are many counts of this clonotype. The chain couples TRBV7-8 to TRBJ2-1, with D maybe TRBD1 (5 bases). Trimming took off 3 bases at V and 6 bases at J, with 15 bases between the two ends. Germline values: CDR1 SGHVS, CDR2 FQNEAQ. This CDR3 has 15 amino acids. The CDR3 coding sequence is TGTGCCAGCAGCTTTCCAGGGCTGCGTTCCAATGAGCAGTTCTTC. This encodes CASSFPGLRSNEQFF.

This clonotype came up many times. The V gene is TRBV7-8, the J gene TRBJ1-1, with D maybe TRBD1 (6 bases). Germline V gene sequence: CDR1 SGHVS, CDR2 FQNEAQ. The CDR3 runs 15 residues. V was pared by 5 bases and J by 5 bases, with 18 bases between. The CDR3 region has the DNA TGTGCCAGCAGCCCTAGGCTAGGGGGAGGAACTGAAGCTTTCTTT. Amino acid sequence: CASSPRLGGGTEAFF. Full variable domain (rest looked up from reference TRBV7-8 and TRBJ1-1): GAGVSQSPRYKVAKRGQDVALRCDPISGHVSLFWYQQALGQGPEFLTYFQNEAQLDKSGLPSDRFFAERPEGSVSTLKIQRTQQEDSAVYLCASSPRLGGGTEAFFGQGTRLTVV.

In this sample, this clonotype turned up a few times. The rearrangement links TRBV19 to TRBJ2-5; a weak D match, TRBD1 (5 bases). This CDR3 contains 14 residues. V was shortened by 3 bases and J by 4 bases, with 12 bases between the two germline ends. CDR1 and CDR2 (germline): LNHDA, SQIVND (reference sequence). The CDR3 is CASSISGSGETQYF. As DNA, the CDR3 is TGTGCCAGTAGTATTTCAGGGTCTGGAGAGACCCAGTACTTC.

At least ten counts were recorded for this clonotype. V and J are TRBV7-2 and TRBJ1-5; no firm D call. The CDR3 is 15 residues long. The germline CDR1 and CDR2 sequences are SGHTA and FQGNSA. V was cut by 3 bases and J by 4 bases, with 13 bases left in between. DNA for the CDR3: TGTGCCAGCAGCTTCTGGACGGACCTTAATCAGCCCCAGCATTTT. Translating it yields CASSFWTDLNQPQHF.

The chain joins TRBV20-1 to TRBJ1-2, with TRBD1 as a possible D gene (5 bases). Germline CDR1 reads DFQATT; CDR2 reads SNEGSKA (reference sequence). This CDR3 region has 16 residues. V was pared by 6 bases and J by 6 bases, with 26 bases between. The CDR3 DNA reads TGCAGTGCCCCGCTCCGGGGGGACGGCGAATCCAATGGCTACACCTTC. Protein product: CSAPLRGDGESNGYTF.

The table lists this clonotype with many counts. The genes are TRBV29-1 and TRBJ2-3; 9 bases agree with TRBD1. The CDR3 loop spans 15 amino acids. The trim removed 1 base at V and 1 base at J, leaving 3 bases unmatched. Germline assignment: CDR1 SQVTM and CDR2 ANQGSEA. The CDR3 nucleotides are TGCAGCGTTGAAGTCCGGGACAGGGGCACAGATACGCAGTATTTT. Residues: CSVEVRDRGTDTQYF.